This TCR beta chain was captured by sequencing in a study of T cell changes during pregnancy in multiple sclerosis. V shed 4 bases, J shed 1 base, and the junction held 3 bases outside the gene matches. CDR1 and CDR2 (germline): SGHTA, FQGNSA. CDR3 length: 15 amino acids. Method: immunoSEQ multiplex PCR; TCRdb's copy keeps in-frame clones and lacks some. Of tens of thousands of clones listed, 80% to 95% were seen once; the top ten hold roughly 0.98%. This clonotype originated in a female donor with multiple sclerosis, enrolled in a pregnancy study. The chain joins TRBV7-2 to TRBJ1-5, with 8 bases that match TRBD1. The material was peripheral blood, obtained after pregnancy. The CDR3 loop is CASSSTGASNQPQHF. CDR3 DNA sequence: TGTGCCAGCAGCTCGACAGGGGCGAGCAATCAGCCCCAGCATTTT. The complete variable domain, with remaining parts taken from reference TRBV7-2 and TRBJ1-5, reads GAGVSQSPSNKVTEKGKDVELRCDPISGHTALYWYRQSLGQGLEFLIYFQGNSAPDKSGLPSDRFSAERTGGSVSTLTIQRTQQEDSAVYLCASSSTGASNQPQHFGDGTRLSIL.